This TCR beta chain was sequenced in a study of CD8+ T cells in alopecia areata. About the research overall: Tofacitinib lasted 6 to 18 months, then 6 months off drug. Study-wide findings and caveats: Compared with normal scalp, lesional scalp had higher clonality and more expanded CD8+ clones. Whereas mice showed it more clearly, TCR sharing across patients was murkier, possibly because of HLA.

Germline V lookup: CDR1 SGHTA, CDR2 FQGNSA. The CDR3 has 14 amino acids. The V end lost 3 bases, the J end lost 7 bases, and 12 bases lay between the germline ends. Alopecia areata patients provided lesional scalp punch biopsies and peripheral blood. To note about this clone: Antigen specificity is unknown.

RNA, once extracted, was reverse transcribed into cDNA for use as the sequencing template. Sequenced by immunoSEQ multiplex PCR; TCRdb stores in-frame clones only, minus some. Seen here are over 10,000 clones, around 60% observed once, and the top ten hold about 15%. The receptor comes from a human donor with alopecia areata. The rearrangement uses TRBV7-2 and TRBJ1-4, with D possibly being TRBD1 (6 bases). Material: skin. This CDR3 reads CASSLDLGGEKLFF. CDR3 nucleotides: TGTGCCAGCAGCTTGGATTTAGGGGGTGAAAAACTGTTTTTT.